This TCR beta chain originates from a study of blood T cell repertoires in COVID-19 (dated by TCRdb to about 2020). Notes on the research overall: Samples covering the acute and convalescent phases of COVID-19 were provided by collaborators in the United States, Italy and Spain. The prospective study material was composed of cDNA or gDNA derived from T cells, B-cell-depleted T cells, or PBMCs. Deeply sampled blood TCRbeta repertoires from subjects exposed to, actively infected with, or recovered from COVID-19 were included in the dataset. The repertoires were released in a freely available public database meant as a resource for research on the immune response to SARS-CoV-2. The samples were drawn from the first 160 participants of the ongoing ImmuneRACE study and from 1,254 subjects provided by 6 global collaborators. Sample metadata almost always included a de-identified subject ID, COVID-19 status, age in years and sex. Where HLA class I and class II types were available, the types were taken from metadata supplied by the sample provider, not from assay-based typing.

Participants in the prospective study were aged about 18 to 89 years, lived in some 24 United States geographic areas, and enrolled through a virtual design. Cohort assignment in the prospective study relied on participant-reported clinical history from a screening survey and a study questionnaire. Recovered participants in ImmuneRACE Cohort 3 were defined by two consecutive negative NP/OP PCR tests, clearance by a healthcare professional, or resolution of symptoms. Each participant in the prospective study had whole blood, serum and a nasopharyngeal or oropharyngeal swab collected by mobile phlebotomists. Over a roughly 2-month period, participants in the prospective study had the option of providing additional blood draws and questionnaires. Blood samples from the prospective study were shipped frozen or at room temperature prior to DNA extraction. The germline V and J ends show losses of 1 base and 0 bases respectively, and no gene match explains 9 bases of the junction. The CDR3 has 19 amino acids, counting the end cysteine and phenylalanine. The sequence is cut down to CDR3 DNA, 57 bases in frame from base 1. CDR1 and CDR2, per the germline V gene (reference sequence), are MNHEY and SMNVEV.

This clone was seen a single time. No cognate antigen has been identified for it. No base quality values were provided; no much bigger clone lies one nucleotide off. TCRbeta CDR3 regions were amplified from genomic DNA using the immunoSEQ Assay, a bias-controlled multiplex PCR. As for how the authors treated the data: Within the assay, amplification of reference gene primers was used to estimate how many nucleated cells each sample contained. Sequence reads were collapsed and filtered to measure the absolute abundance of every unique TCRbeta CDR3 rearrangement. Productive Simpson clonality was computed per sample as the square root of Simpson's diversity index over productive rearrangements. TCRdb's version of the immuneACCESS table is confined to in-frame rearrangements and falls short of the full clone set. An unresolved V gene accounts for under half of the shortfall where checked; the remainder is of unknown origin. That table gives V, J and clone size, and the DNA gave D and trimming. In all, the sample holds 250,000 to 350,000 clones, and 88% of those were seen once. Jointly, the top ten make up around 0.92% of the sample.

Here is what the overall study found, with its caveats: The amount of clinical and demographic metadata varied by source and participant and was provided uncurated.

The clonotype originates from a woman younger than 45 who had recovered from COVID-19. The sample taken for sequencing was PBMCs or T cells enriched from blood (not recorded which). The chain is made from TRBV27 and TRBJ2-2, and 9 bases in between align with TRBD2. The nucleotides read TGTGCCAGCAGTTTATTAGCGGCTAGCGGGATTTCGAACACCGGGGAGCTGTTTTTT. Its amino acids are CASSLLAASGISNTGELFF.